Each of the 26 T cell receptor beta chains below was sequenced from the same sample in a study of patients and donors after allogeneic stem cell transplantation. One entry per CDR3 protein, called by TCRdb with MiXCR from the RT-PCR reads. The sample comprises approximately 150,000 distinct CDR3 sequences, about 30% of which are singletons, and 3.2% rests with the top ten. The sample taken for sequencing was blood, either unsorted or a sorted T cell fraction (not recorded which). The receptors shown here come from a human donor who was either an allogeneic HSCT recipient or a stem cell or donor lymphocyte infusion donor (not recorded which). It is not recorded whose cells these are; they may come from a transplant donor.

The chain uses TRBV15 and TRBJ2-3, with 8 bases lining up with TRBD2. Germline-derived CDR1 and CDR2 are LNHNV and YYDKDF (reference sequence). The CDR3 extends over 16 amino acids. J lost 3 bases, V lost 3 bases, and 8 bases had no gene match. CDR3 protein: CATSRGTRSATDTQYF. The CDR3, as DNA: TGTGCCACCAGCAGGGGGACTAGGTCCGCAACAGATACGCAGTATTTT.

In this sample, this clonotype turned up many times. The CDR3 loop is CASSVGGAGSYEQYF. In DNA, the CDR3 is TGTGCCAGCAGCGTAGGGGGGGCAGGATCCTACGAGCAGTACTTC. This chain connects TRBV9 to TRBJ2-7; D tentatively reads TRBD1 or TRBD2 (6 bases each). V lost 0 bases and J 1 base, leaving 11 bases between the germline ends. Germline assignment: CDR1 SGDLS and CDR2 YYNGEE. The CDR3 sequence is 15 residues long. The full variable domain, with the rest looked up from reference TRBV9 and TRBJ2-7, is DSGVTQTPKHLITATGQRVTLRCSPRSGDLSVYWYQQSLDQGLQFLIQYYNGEERAKGNILERFSAQQFPDLHSELNLSSLELGDSALYFCASSVGGAGSYEQYFGPGTRLTVT.

The V gene is TRBV28, the J gene TRBJ2-3; TRBD1 agrees at 8 bases. Trimming cost V 6 bases and J 1 base; bases outside gene matches: 0. This CDR3 comprises 13 residues. Germline assignment: CDR1 MDHEN and CDR2 SYDVKM. The CDR3 loop is CASRTGGTDTQYF. The CDR3 bases are TGTGCCAGCAGGACAGGGGGCACAGATACGCAGTATTTT.

In this sample, this clonotype turned up many times. The CDR3 protein is CSALLGETEAFF. The CDR3 DNA is TGCAGCGCGCTGTTGGGGGAAACTGAAGCTTTCTTT. V gene TRBV29-1 combines with J gene TRBJ1-1; a weak D match, TRBD1 (5 bases). Between the trimmed V and J ends, which lost 7 bases and 5 bases, there was a span of 14 bases. Per germline, CDR1 SQVTM and CDR2 ANQGSEA. This CDR3 has 12 residues.

The table lists this clonotype with a few counts. This chain links TRBV27 with TRBJ2-7; perhaps TRBD1 as D (6 bases). V gave up 4 bases and J gave up 0 bases, with 10 bases separating them. CDR1 and CDR2 from the germline V gene are MNHEY and SMNVEV (reference sequence). This CDR3 has 14 amino acids. The CDR3 DNA is TGTGCCAGCAGTTCCGGGACACTCTCCTACGAGCAGTACTTC. It is translated as CASSSGTLSYEQYF.

This clonotype was picked up one time. The chain couples TRBV6-5 to TRBJ2-1; D unresolved. Germline assignment: CDR1 MNHEY and CDR2 SVGAGI. Deletions cut 0 bases from V and 5 bases from J, with 8 bases between. The CDR3 loop spans 14 amino acids. The CDR3 here is CASSYSNTHNEQFF. The CDR3 bases are TGTGCCAGCAGTTACTCGAACACCCACAATGAGCAGTTCTTC.

This clonotype appeared many times. The rearrangement links TRBV12-3 or TRBV12-4 to TRBJ1-2; 7 positions agree with TRBD1. Trimming took 5 bases from V and 7 from J; bases not matched to a gene: 10. The CDR3 consists of 14 residues. DNA for the CDR3: TGTGCCAGCAGTGCCCTGACAGGGTACGGTGGCTACACCTTC. It translates to CASSALTGYGGYTF.

Here the CDR3 reads CASGSARGTGFNTEAFF. The CDR3 nucleotides read TGTGCTAGTGGCTCAGCCAGGGGTACAGGTTTTAACACTGAAGCTTTCTTT. The chain couples TRBV12-5 to TRBJ1-1; a weak D match, TRBD1 (6 bases). V lost 6 bases and J lost 2, with 22 bases in between. CDR3 length equals 17 residues. Germline values: CDR1 LGHNT, CDR2 FRNRAP. The full variable domain, in which reference TRBV12-5 and TRBJ1-1 provide the parts outside the CDR3, is DARVTQTPRHKVTEMGQEVTMRCQPILGHNTVFWYRQTMMQGLELLAYFRNRAPLDDSGMPKDRFSAEMPDATLATLKIQPSEPRDSAVYFCASGSARGTGFNTEAFFGQGTRLTVV.

The rearrangement links TRBV7-9 to TRBJ2-4, with D possibly matching TRBD1 (6 bases). The CDR3 spans 17 residues. Germline V gene data show CDR1 as SEHNR and CDR2 as FQNEAQ (reference sequence). The germline V and J ends were trimmed by 1 base and 0 bases, with 13 bases remaining between them. This CDR3 reads CASSLGDIKKAKNIQYF. DNA for the CDR3: TGTGCCAGCAGCTTAGGGGACATTAAGAAAGCCAAAAACATTCAGTACTTC. The whole variable domain, remainder taken from reference TRBV7-9 and TRBJ2-4, is DTGVSQNPRHKITKRGQNVTFRCDPISEHNRLYWYRQTLGQGPEFLTYFQNEAQLEKSRLLSDRFSAERPKGSFSTLEIQRTEQGDSAMYLCASSLGDIKKAKNIQYFGAGTRLSVL.

This clonotype was detected many times. The V call is TRBV12-3 or TRBV12-4, the J call TRBJ1-1; D unclear. This CDR3 is 14 amino acids long. The germline V and J ends were trimmed by 3 bases and 4 bases, with 12 bases remaining between them. CDR3 region: CASSLGGSITEAFF. The CDR3 coding sequence is TGTGCCAGCAGTTTGGGAGGGTCCATCACTGAAGCTTTCTTT.

The rearrangement joins TRBV25-1 to TRBJ1-1; no definite D call. V was clipped by 3 bases and J by 4 bases, with 6 bases between them. CDR1 and CDR2 (germline): MGHDK, SYGVNS. The CDR3 totals 12 residues. This CDR3 is CASSDVGTEAFF. The CDR3 DNA is TGTGCCAGCAGTGATGTTGGCACTGAAGCTTTCTTT.

This clonotype was counted between two and nine times. The gene calls are TRBV4-1 and TRBJ1-1, with D possibly being TRBD1 (5 bases). The V end lost 1 base, the J end lost 10 bases, and 16 bases lay between the germline ends. CDR1 and CDR2 from the germline V gene are MGHRA and YSYEKL. The CDR3 has 14 residues. CDR3: CASSQGGGRRIAFF. CDR3 coding DNA: TGCGCCAGCAGCCAAGGGGGGGGTAGGCGAATAGCTTTCTTT.

This rearrangement joins TRBV5-1 to TRBJ1-4; TRBD1 might be the D (6 bases). CDR3 length: 14 residues. With 4 bases removed from V and 7 bases from J, the gap between germline ends came to 14 bases. Per the germline V gene, CDR1 is SGHRS and CDR2 is YFSETQ. DNA for the CDR3: TGCGCCAGCAGCCGGAGGGGGTTTGGTGAAAAACTGTTTTTT. This sequence encodes CASSRRGFGEKLFF.

The chain couples TRBV27 to TRBJ1-1; D not certain. Trimming cost V 0 bases and J 7 bases, with 9 bases left between them. This CDR3 region has 13 residues. From germline, CDR1 is MNHEY and CDR2 SMNVEV (reference sequence). The CDR3 loop reads CASSLSIGVEAFF. The CDR3 region has the DNA TGTGCCAGCAGTTTATCGATTGGAGTTGAAGCTTTCTTT.

The chain is built from TRBV5-5 and TRBJ2-7; the match to TRBD2 covers 10 bases. V shed 1 base and J 2 bases; nucleotides not matched to a gene: 3. Germline assignment: CDR1 SGHKS and CDR2 YYEKEE (reference sequence). CDR3 size: 15 residues. The CDR3 sequence is CASSLPSGRTYEQYF. The CDR3, as DNA: TGTGCCAGCAGCTTGCCTAGCGGGAGAACCTACGAGCAGTACTTC.

The chain couples TRBV7-8 to TRBJ1-6; maybe TRBD1 (5 bases). This CDR3 comprises 15 residues. Trimming pared 4 bases from V and 7 bases from J, leaving 14 bases between. Germline loops: CDR1 SGHVS, CDR2 FQNEAQ. CDR3 sequence: CASSSRESGNSPLHF. CDR3 nucleotide sequence: TGTGCCAGCAGCTCCAGGGAGTCGGGGAATTCACCCCTCCACTTT.

This clonotype has a handful of counts. V gene TRBV24-1 combines with J gene TRBJ1-2; 7 bases match TRBD1. Germline lookup yields CDR1 KGHDR and CDR2 SFDVKD. This CDR3 comprises 14 residues. V was clipped by 3 bases and J by 2 bases; unmatched bases: 2. The CDR3 DNA follows: TGTGCCACCAGTGATCAGGACAGGAACTATGGCTACACCTTC. It specifies CATSDQDRNYGYTF.

The sample holds a few counts of this clonotype. This chain joins TRBV5-1 and TRBJ1-3; D perhaps matches TRBD1 (6 bases). Germline CDR1 and CDR2: SGHRS and YFSETQ. Trimming left V 3 bases short and J 0 bases short, with 16 bases between. This CDR3 spans 17 amino acids. This CDR3 reads CASSSSGTRISGNTIYF. The CDR3, as DNA: TGCGCCAGCAGCTCTTCCGGGACACGGATCTCTGGAAACACCATATATTTT.

This chain links TRBV20-1 with TRBJ2-5; a possible D gene is TRBD1 (5 bases). Germline values: CDR1 DFQATT, CDR2 SNEGSKA (reference sequence). The germline V and J ends were trimmed by 5 bases and 5 bases, with 15 bases remaining between them. CDR3 size: 13 residues. The CDR3 here is CSAELQGKETQYF. CDR3 coding DNA: TGCAGTGCTGAGCTTCAGGGAAAGGAGACCCAGTACTTC.

This clonotype was counted only a few times. This chain joins TRBV6-5 and TRBJ1-1; D gene uncertain. The CDR3 covers 11 residues. The germline gives CDR1 MNHEY, CDR2 SVGAGI. V was trimmed by 7 bases and J by 5 bases, leaving 8 bases between them. The CDR3 bases are TGTGCCAGCACCGATCGGACTGAAGCTTTCTTT. Translated: CASTDRTEAFF.

The chain couples TRBV5-5 to TRBJ2-2, with 11 positions matching TRBD1. The trim removed 3 bases at V and 6 bases at J, leaving 10 bases unmatched. This CDR3 is 17 amino acids long. Germline V lookup: CDR1 SGHKS, CDR2 YYEKEE (reference sequence). The DNA for the CDR3 is TGTGCCAGCAGCTGGAGGTCGGGACAGGGGGTTTCCGGGGAGCTGTTTTTT. It specifies CASSWRSGQGVSGELFF.

The chain combines TRBV6-6 with TRBJ2-7; 9 bases fit TRBD1. V lost 5 bases and J lost 5; bases outside the gene matches: 4. Germline V CDR1 and CDR2: MNHNY, SVGAGI (reference sequence). The CDR3 contains 13 residues. The CDR3 coding sequence is TGTGCCAGCAGTCCGGACAGGGGCAACGAGCAGTACTTC. Protein product: CASSPDRGNEQYF.

A few counts support this clonotype. The chain recombines TRBV6-5 with TRBJ2-5; D might be TRBD2 (6 bases). Looked up from germline, CDR1 is MNHEY and CDR2 is SVGAGI. The CDR3 length is 15 residues. Trimming shortened V by 6 bases and J by 5 bases, and 19 bases separated the two germline ends. The CDR3 DNA is TGTGCCAGCAGCAACGCCTTTCTAGCGCGGGAGACCCAGTACTTC. It specifies CASSNAFLARETQYF.

This clonotype has only a few counts. V and J are TRBV6-5 and TRBJ2-5; 9 bases match TRBD2. Germline V gives CDR1 MNHEY, CDR2 SVGAGI. The V and J ends lost 10 bases and 5 bases, in that order; junction bases with no gene match: 8. This CDR3 is built from 13 residues. The CDR3 protein is CATFSGSSETQYF. CDR3 coding DNA: TGTGCCACCTTTAGCGGGAGTTCGGAGACCCAGTACTTC.

V is TRBV20-1 and J is TRBJ2-1, with 8 bases matching TRBD2. Germline V gene lookup returns CDR1 DFQATT and CDR2 SNEGSKA (reference sequence). Unmatched junction bases numbered 12, after V lost 1 base and J lost 4 bases. This CDR3 has 17 amino acids. CDR3 amino acids: CSARAPPTSENYNEQFF. In DNA form, the CDR3 reads TGCAGTGCTAGAGCTCCTCCGACTAGCGAGAATTACAATGAGCAGTTCTTC.

A remark on this clonotype: An end of the junction does not agree with germline; a read error may underlie this. The chain is built from TRBV7-8 and TRBJ1-4; no firm D call. This CDR3 is built from 12 residues. Germline V gene data show CDR1 as SGHVS and CDR2 as FQNEAQ. The CDR3 protein is CASSLEVEQLFF. The CDR3, as DNA: TGTGCCAGCAGCTTAGAGGTTGAACAACTGTTTTTT.